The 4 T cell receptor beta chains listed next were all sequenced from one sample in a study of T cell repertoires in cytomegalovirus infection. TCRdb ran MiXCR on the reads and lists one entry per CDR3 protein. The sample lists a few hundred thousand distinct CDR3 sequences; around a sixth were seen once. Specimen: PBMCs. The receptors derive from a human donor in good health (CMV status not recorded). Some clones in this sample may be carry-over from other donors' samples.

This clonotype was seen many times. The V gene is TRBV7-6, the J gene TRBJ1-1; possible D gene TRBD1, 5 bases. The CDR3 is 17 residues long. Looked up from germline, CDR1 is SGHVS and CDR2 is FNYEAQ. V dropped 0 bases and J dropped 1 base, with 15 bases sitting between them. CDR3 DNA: TGTGCCAGCAGCTTAGCGCCTGTTCTGGGGCGGAACACTGAAGCTTTCTTT. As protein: CASSLAPVLGRNTEAFF.

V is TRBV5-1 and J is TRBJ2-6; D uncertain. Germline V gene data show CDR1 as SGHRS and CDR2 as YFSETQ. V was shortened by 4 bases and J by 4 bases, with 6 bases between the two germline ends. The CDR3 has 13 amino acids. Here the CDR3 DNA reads TGCGCCAGCAGCACAGTGGGGGCCAACGTCCTGACTTTC. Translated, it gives CASSTVGANVLTF.

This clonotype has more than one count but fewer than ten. This CDR3 is CASSQERGAITGELFF. In nucleotides, the CDR3 is TGCGCCAGCAGCCAAGAGCGGGGGGCGATCACCGGGGAGCTGTTTTTT. This chain joins TRBV4-1 and TRBJ2-2; 8 positions agree with TRBD2. CDR3 length: 16 residues. Unmatched junction bases numbered 4, after V lost 0 bases and J lost 4 bases. Germline CDR1 reads MGHRA; CDR2 reads YSYEKL.

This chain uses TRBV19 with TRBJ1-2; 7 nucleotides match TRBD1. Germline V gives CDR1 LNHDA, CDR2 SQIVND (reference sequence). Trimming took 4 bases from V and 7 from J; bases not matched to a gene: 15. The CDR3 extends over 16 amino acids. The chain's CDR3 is CASSTLQGEDRIGYTF. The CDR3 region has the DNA TGTGCCAGTAGTACTCTCCAGGGGGAGGACCGGATTGGCTACACCTTC. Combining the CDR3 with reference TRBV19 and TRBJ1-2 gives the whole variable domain DGGITQSPKYLFRKEGQNVTLSCEQNLNHDAMYWYRQDPGQGLRLIYYSQIVNDFQKGDIAEGYSVSREKKESFPLTVTSAQKNPTAFYLCASSTLQGEDRIGYTFGSGTRLTVV.